A selection of T cell receptor beta chains follows, all from one sample in a study of cytomegalovirus exposure and HLA in healthy donors. Profiled with immunoSEQ multiplex PCR; TCRdb holds only in-frame clones, not every one. The table records about 130,000 clones, 70% to 80% of them present only once. The sample consisted of PBMCs. These receptors were obtained from a man aged 25-40 years in good health and CMV-seronegative. Each CDR3 is given without its conserved first and last residue. A clone size is listed for some rows: how often the clone was seen (once, few, many), or a class if it is expanded.

CDR3aa	abundance	v_gene
ASSQATENTEAF	-	TRBV18
AWGGQPLGPQH	once	TRBV30
ASRDRTGGNYNEQF	-	TRBV25-1
ASSQTRGSGNEQF	-	TRBV14
ASSSLVDRGTQY	-	TRBV7-2
ASSLDSANQPQH	-	TRBV7-9
ASSKEDRRYEQY	-	TRBV21-1
ATWTPVGTQY	-	TRBV6-5
ASSPRDRDRENTEAF	-	TRBV7-2
ASSKQGQMAEAF	-	TRBV7-9
AWSLLDQPQH	-	TRBV30
ASSPWTSGFNEQF	-	TRBV6-5
SVGIGNQREAF	-	TRBV29-1
ASSLDHRDWN	-	TRBV5-1
ASSVGERKNTGELF	few	TRBV9
ASSLEGSQPQH	once	TRBV7-2
ASKREFLTYEQY	few	TRBV2
ASSLRSGTGALNTEAF	-	TRBV7-3
ASSREEASYEQY	-	TRBV7-8
ASSQDTQVDYGYT	-	TRBV4-3
ASSLNGISGANVLT	-	TRBV7-2
ASSPLTGNYGYT	few	TRBV9
AIHGATGGSEAF	-	TRBV10-3
ASSPAGDVDSPLH	once	TRBV18
ASSGEVGDSQPQH	-	TRBV10-1
ASSITGFTGELF	few	TRBV19
ASKESAPNTEAF	-	TRBV7-3
ASNYRTGFNSYEQY	-	TRBV5-6
ASSYSGTSGFEQY	-	TRBV6-5
ASSQDVWSMNTEAF	-	TRBV4-3
ASSSGDEQY	-	TRBV27
ASRDNPGLADYNEQF	-	TRBV2
ASSLDRETQY	-	TRBV7-6
ASSQGNPSSGSTDTQY	few	TRBV4-3
ASSLLAGAPPDTQY	-	TRBV28
ASSHSTGIGTDTQY	-	TRBV4-2
ASSLESLAGGGRLETQY	-	TRBV7-8
ATSRDRAKVNNEQF	-	TRBV15
ASSSGDYGYT	few	TRBV18
SVKTSGSTDTQY	few	TRBV29-1
ASSPRQAENTEAF	-	TRBV7-9